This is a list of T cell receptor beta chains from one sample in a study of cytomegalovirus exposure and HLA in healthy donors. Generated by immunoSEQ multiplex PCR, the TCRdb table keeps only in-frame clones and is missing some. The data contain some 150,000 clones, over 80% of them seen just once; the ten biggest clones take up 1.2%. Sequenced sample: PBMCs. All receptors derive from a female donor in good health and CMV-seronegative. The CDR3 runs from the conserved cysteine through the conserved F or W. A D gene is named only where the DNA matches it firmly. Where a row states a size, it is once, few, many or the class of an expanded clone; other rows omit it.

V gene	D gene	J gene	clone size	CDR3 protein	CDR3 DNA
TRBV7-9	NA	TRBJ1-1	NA	CAEWDKMNTEAFF	TGTGCCGAGTGGGACAAGATGAACACTGAAGCTTTCTTT
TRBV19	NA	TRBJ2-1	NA	CASRGGGSKNNYNEQFF	TGTGCCAGTAGGGGTGGGGGCAGCAAGAACAACTACAATGAGCAGTTCTTC
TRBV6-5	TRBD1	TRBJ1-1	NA	CASRGQGDTEAFF	TGTGCCAGCAGGGGGCAGGGGGACACTGAAGCTTTCTTT
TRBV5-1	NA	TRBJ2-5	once	CASTTATGRETQYF	TGCGCCAGCACCACTGCGACAGGCCGCGAGACCCAGTACTTC
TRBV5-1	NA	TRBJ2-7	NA	CASSFGNSENYEQYF	TGCGCCAGCAGCTTCGGGAATAGCGAGAACTACGAGCAGTACTTC
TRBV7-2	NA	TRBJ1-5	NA	CASVRQATDQPQHF	TGTGCCAGCGTCCGACAGGCTACAGATCAGCCCCAGCATTTT
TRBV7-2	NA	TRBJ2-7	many	CASSLMAGGSYEQYF	TGTGCCAGCAGCTTAATGGCGGGCGGATCCTACGAGCAGTACTTC
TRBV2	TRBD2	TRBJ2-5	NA	CASTRTSNEQYF	TGTGCCAGCACTCGGACTAGTAATGAGCAGTACTTC
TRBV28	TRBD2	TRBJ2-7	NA	CATFQAGSGEQYF	TGTGCCACCTTCCAAGCGGGAAGCGGCGAGCAGTACTTC
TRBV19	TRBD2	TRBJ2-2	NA	CASSMGGAGELFF	TGTGCCAGTAGTATGGGGGGGGCCGGGGAGCTGTTTTTT
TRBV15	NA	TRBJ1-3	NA	CATSTGGTGNTIYF	TGTGCCACCAGCACCGGGGGGACTGGAAACACCATATATTTT
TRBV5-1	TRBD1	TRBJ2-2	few	CASSLRTGSFKDTGELFF	TGCGCCAGCAGCTTACGGACAGGCTCCTTTAAGGACACCGGGGAGCTGTTTTTT
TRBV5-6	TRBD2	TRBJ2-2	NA	CASRRESSGGNTGELFF	TGTGCCAGCAGGAGGGAATCTAGCGGGGGAAACACCGGGGAGCTGTTTTTT
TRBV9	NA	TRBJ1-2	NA	CASSPRLDNYGYTF	TGTGCCAGCAGCCCACGACTTGATAACTATGGCTACACCTTC
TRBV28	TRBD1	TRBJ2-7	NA	CASSRTGGIEQYF	TGTGCCAGCAGTCGGACAGGGGGTATCGAGCAGTACTTC
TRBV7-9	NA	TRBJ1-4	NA	CASSLSGNEKLFF	TGTGCCAGCAGCTTATCCGGTAATGAAAAACTGTTTTTT
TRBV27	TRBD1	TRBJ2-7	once	CASSIFRDRGLSEQYF	TGTGCCAGCAGTATTTTCCGGGACAGGGGACTTTCCGAGCAGTACTTC
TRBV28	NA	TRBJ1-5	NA	CASSLFVGQPQHF	TGTGCCAGCAGTTTATTTGTCGGTCAGCCCCAGCATTTT
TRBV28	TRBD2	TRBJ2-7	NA	CASREGTSGSDEQYF	TGTGCCAGCAGAGAAGGGACTAGCGGGAGTGACGAGCAGTACTTC
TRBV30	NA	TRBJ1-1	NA	CAWRNPGMGSTEAFF	TGTGCCTGGAGGAACCCCGGGATGGGGAGCACTGAAGCTTTCTTT
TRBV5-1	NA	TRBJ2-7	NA	CASSLAPGIYEQYF	TGCGCCAGCAGCTTGGCCCCAGGAATCTACGAGCAGTACTTC
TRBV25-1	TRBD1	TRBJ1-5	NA	CASSATTGDNQPQHF	TGTGCCAGCAGTGCTACGACAGGGGACAATCAGCCCCAGCATTTT
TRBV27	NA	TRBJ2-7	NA	CASSTRDLSSYEQYF	TGTGCCAGCAGTACTCGGGACTTGAGCTCCTACGAGCAGTACTTC
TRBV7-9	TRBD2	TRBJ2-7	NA	CASSPLLADFYEQYF	TGTGCCAGCAGCCCCCTGCTAGCGGATTTCTACGAGCAGTACTTC
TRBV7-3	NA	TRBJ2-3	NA	CASSLGLYTDTQYF	TGTGCCAGCAGCTTAGGACTCTACACAGATACGCAGTATTTT
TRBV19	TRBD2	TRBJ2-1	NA	CASSGGTSGRGYEQFF	TGTGCCAGTAGTGGGGGGACTAGCGGGAGGGGCTATGAGCAGTTCTTC
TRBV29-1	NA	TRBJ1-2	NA	CSVESGDYGYTF	TGCAGCGTTGAATCAGGGGACTATGGCTACACCTTC
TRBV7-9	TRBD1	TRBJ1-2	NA	CASSPTGGSANYGYTF	TGTGCCAGCAGCCCGACAGGGGGTTCAGCTAACTATGGCTACACCTTC
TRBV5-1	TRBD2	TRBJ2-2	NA	CATTSGTNTGELFF	TGCGCCACGACTAGCGGGACTAACACCGGGGAGCTGTTTTTT
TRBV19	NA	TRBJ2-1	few	CASSGGRGVYNEQFF	TGTGCCAGTAGTGGAGGGAGGGGGGTCTACAATGAGCAGTTCTTC
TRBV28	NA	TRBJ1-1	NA	CASSLSRGTEAFF	TGTGCCAGCAGTTTATCAAGGGGCACTGAAGCTTTCTTT
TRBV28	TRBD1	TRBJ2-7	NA	CASSFGTGGYEQYF	TGTGCCAGCAGTTTCGGGACAGGGGGATACGAGCAGTACTTC
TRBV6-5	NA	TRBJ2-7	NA	CASSLADEQYF	TGTGCCAGCAGTTTAGCGGACGAGCAGTACTTC
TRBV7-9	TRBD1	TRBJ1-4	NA	CASSSGDRDDEKLFF	TGTGCCAGCAGCTCAGGGGACAGGGACGATGAAAAACTGTTTTTT
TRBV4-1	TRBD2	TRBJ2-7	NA	CASSQGIAREFTYEQYF	TGCGCCAGCAGCCAAGGGATTGCGCGGGAGTTTACCTACGAGCAGTACTTC
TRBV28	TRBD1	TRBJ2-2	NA	CASSPGQGWTGELFF	TGTGCCAGCAGTCCCGGACAGGGCTGGACCGGGGAGCTGTTTTTT
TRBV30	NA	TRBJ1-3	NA	CAWTGQGRNTIYF	TGTGCCTGGACCGGGCAGGGAAGAAACACCATATATTTT